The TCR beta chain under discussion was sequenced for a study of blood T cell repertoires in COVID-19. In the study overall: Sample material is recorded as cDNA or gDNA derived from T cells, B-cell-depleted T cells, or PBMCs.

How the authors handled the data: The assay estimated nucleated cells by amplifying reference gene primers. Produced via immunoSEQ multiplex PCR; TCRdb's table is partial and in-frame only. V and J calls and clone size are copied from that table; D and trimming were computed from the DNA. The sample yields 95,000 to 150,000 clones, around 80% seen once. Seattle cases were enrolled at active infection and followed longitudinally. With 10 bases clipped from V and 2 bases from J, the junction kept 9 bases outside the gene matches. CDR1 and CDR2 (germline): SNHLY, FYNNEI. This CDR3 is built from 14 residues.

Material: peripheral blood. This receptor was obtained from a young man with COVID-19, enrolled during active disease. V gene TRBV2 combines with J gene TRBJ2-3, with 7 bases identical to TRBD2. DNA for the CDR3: TGTGCCACCTCCGGGACTACCGACACAGATACGCAGTATTTT. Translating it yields CATSGTTDTDTQYF.